A selection of T cell receptor beta chains follows, all from one sample in a study of shared clonotypes between healthy human individuals. Clones were sequenced by immunoSEQ multiplex PCR, and TCRdb holds only the in-frame ones, with some missing. Among approximately 82,000 clones listed, around 57% were seen once. The sequencing input was memory CD8+ T cells sorted from blood. These receptors all stem from a man aged 25-45 years in good health. Each CDR3 is given with its conserved first and last residue. A D gene is named only where the DNA matches it firmly. Clone size appears in some rows only: once, few, many, or a class for an expanded clone.

clone_size	d_call	v_call	j_call	cdr3_aa	cdr3_nt
NA	NA	TRBV5-1	TRBJ2-5	CASSLVGSSGVYRETQYF	TGCGCCAGCAGCTTGGTTGGTTCGTCGGGGGTTTATCGAGAGACCCAGTACTTC
NA	TRBD2	TRBV5-4	TRBJ2-2	CASSLTSGSQPGELFF	TGTGCCAGCAGCTTGACTAGCGGGAGCCAACCCGGGGAGCTGTTTTTT
once	NA	TRBV11-2	TRBJ2-3	CASSWGLSSSTDTQYF	TGTGCCAGCAGCTGGGGACTTTCCTCTAGCACAGATACGCAGTATTTT
NA	NA	TRBV29-1	TRBJ2-2	CSVAGLGGELFF	TGCAGCGTTGCAGGTCTTGGCGGGGAGCTGTTTTTT
NA	NA	TRBV7-2	TRBJ2-7	CASSLGDTNTYEQYF	TGTGCCAGCAGCTTAGGCGACACCAACACCTACGAGCAGTACTTC
few	NA	TRBV7-9	TRBJ2-1	CASSLEGVEQFF	TGTGCCAGCAGCTTAGAGGGGGTTGAGCAGTTCTTC
NA	NA	TRBV23-1	TRBJ2-7	CASSPRQSTRAYEQYF	TGCGCCAGCAGTCCGCGACAGTCCACAAGGGCCTACGAGCAGTACTTC
NA	TRBD2	TRBV5-1	TRBJ2-3	CASSQGLAGSSTQYF	TGCGCCAGCAGCCAGGGACTAGCGGGATCAAGTACGCAGTATTTT
NA	TRBD2	TRBV7-9	TRBJ2-4	CASSPMAGGPSKNIQYF	TGTGCCAGCAGCCCAATGGCGGGAGGGCCTAGCAAAAACATTCAGTACTTC
once	NA	TRBV6-1	TRBJ2-1	CASSEAPLLVSYNEQFF	TGTGCCAGCAGTGAAGCCCCCTTGCTAGTCAGCTACAATGAGCAGTTCTTC
once	NA	TRBV9	TRBJ2-7	CASSVEGTQEQYF	TGTGCCAGCAGCGTAGAAGGAACACAAGAGCAGTACTTC
few	NA	TRBV5-5	TRBJ2-5	CASSLALGRETQYF	TGTGCCAGCAGCTTGGCCCTCGGTAGGGAGACCCAGTACTTC
once	TRBD2	TRBV18	TRBJ2-5	CASSPRTSGGLRETQYF	TGTGCCAGCTCACCTCGGACTAGCGGGGGGTTACGGGAGACCCAGTACTTC
once	NA	TRBV14	TRBJ1-2	CASSQEGYYGYTF	TGTGCCAGCAGCCAAGAAGGGTACTATGGCTACACCTTC
many	NA	TRBV11-2	TRBJ2-1	CASSLTNPLTEQFF	TGTGCCAGCAGCTTGACGAATCCTCTCACCGAGCAGTTCTTC
NA	NA	TRBV27	TRBJ2-7	CASSFYGVSGSYEQYF	TGTGCCAGCAGTTTTTATGGCGTTTCGGGTTCCTACGAGCAGTACTTC
NA	NA	TRBV7-9	TRBJ1-2	CASSLAGALKDGYTF	TGTGCCAGCAGCTTGGCAGGGGCTCTAAAGGATGGCTACACCTTC
few	NA	TRBV7-9	TRBJ2-5	CASSRSEETQYF	TGTGCCAGCAGCCGATCCGAAGAGACCCAGTACTTC
NA	NA	TRBV11-3	TRBJ2-3	CASSSGEAQDTQYF	TGTGCCAGCAGCTCAGGGGAGGCCCAAGATACGCAGTATTTT
NA	TRBD1	TRBV28	TRBJ2-1	CASSLGGQGTEQFF	TGTGCCAGCAGTTTAGGGGGACAGGGAACTGAGCAGTTCTTC
NA	NA	TRBV9	TRBJ2-3	CASSGDTDTQYF	TGTGCCAGCAGCGGCGACACAGATACGCAGTATTTT
few	NA	TRBV7-3	TRBJ2-1	CASSLSALAGWSYNEQFF	TGTGCCAGCAGCTTATCCGCTCTGGCGGGATGGTCGTACAATGAGCAGTTCTTC
NA	NA	TRBV15	TRBJ1-5	CATSPQGYQPQHF	TGTGCCACCAGCCCCCAGGGATATCAGCCCCAGCATTTT
NA	NA	TRBV5-4	TRBJ1-2	CASSLVTTGTKDGYTF	TGTGCCAGCAGCTTGGTAACAACAGGTACTAAGGATGGCTACACCTTC
NA	NA	TRBV7-9	TRBJ2-2	CASSPGLVLTGELFF	TGTGCCAGCAGCCCGGGTCTAGTCCTCACCGGGGAGCTGTTTTTT
NA	NA	TRBV11-2	TRBJ1-2	CASSPRSTGYTF	TGTGCCAGCAGCCCCCGTAGTACCGGCTACACCTTC
NA	TRBD2	TRBV7-3	TRBJ2-1	CASSMIAGPTSEQFF	TGTGCCAGCAGCATGATAGCGGGACCCACAAGTGAGCAGTTCTTC
NA	NA	TRBV6-4	TRBJ2-2	CASSERVSGELFF	TGTGCCAGCAGTGAACGGGTTTCCGGGGAGCTGTTTTTT
NA	NA	TRBV2	TRBJ2-7	CASQLSIVDEQYF	TGTGCCAGCCAGTTGAGTATTGTCGACGAGCAGTACTTC
NA	NA	TRBV4-3	TRBJ2-7	CASSQVLGPYEQYF	TGCGCCAGCAGCCAAGTTTTGGGTCCCTACGAGCAGTACTTC
NA	NA	TRBV6-5	TRBJ2-2	CASSPRVYTGELFF	TGTGCCAGCAGTCCGAGGGTTTACACCGGGGAGCTGTTTTTT
few	TRBD2	TRBV27	TRBJ2-7	CASSLLAGAYEQYF	TGTGCCAGCAGTTTGCTAGCGGGAGCTTACGAGCAGTACTTC
NA	NA	TRBV4-3	TRBJ2-1	CASSQDRSASYNEQFF	TGCGCCAGCAGCCAAGATAGGAGCGCCTCCTACAATGAGCAGTTCTTC
NA	NA	TRBV4-1	TRBJ2-1	CASSRRLGTGDNEQFF	TGCGCCAGCAGCCGCCGACTAGGTACCGGAGACAATGAGCAGTTCTTC
NA	NA	TRBV19	TRBJ2-1	CASSIVGGGNNEQFF	TGTGCCAGTAGTATAGTGGGAGGGGGAAACAATGAGCAGTTCTTC
many	NA	TRBV1	TRBJ2-1	CTSSQDHGQGAQQFF	TGCACCAGCAGCCAAGATCACGGACAGGGGGCTCAGCAGTTCTTC
many	TRBD1	TRBV4-1	TRBJ2-1	CASSQGQGASDEQFF	TGCGCCAGCAGCCAAGGACAGGGGGCTAGCGATGAGCAGTTCTTC
NA	TRBD1	TRBV7-9	TRBJ1-5	CASSLWFGQANQPQHF	TGTGCCAGCAGCTTATGGTTTGGACAGGCCAATCAGCCCCAGCATTTT
NA	NA	TRBV27	TRBJ2-7	CASSPSAGALDEQYF	TGTGCCAGCAGCCCGAGCGCGGGGGCCTTGGACGAGCAGTACTTC
NA	TRBD1	TRBV28	TRBJ2-2	CASSLSGQGDPTGELFF	TGTGCCAGCAGTTTATCCGGACAGGGGGACCCCACCGGGGAGCTGTTTTTT
NA	TRBD1	TRBV28	TRBJ2-1	CASRPSTGLAYNEQFF	TGTGCCAGCAGACCTTCGACAGGGCTGGCATACAATGAGCAGTTCTTC
NA	NA	TRBV4-3	TRBJ1-1	CASSQSPTTNTEAFF	TGCGCCAGCAGCCAGTCCCCCACAACGAACACTGAAGCTTTCTTT
NA	NA	TRBV5-1	TRBJ1-1	CASSLEGRGDTEAFF	TGCGCCAGCAGCTTGGAGGGGCGCGGGGATACTGAAGCTTTCTTT
NA	NA	TRBV5-3	TRBJ2-7	CARSLEGQGTSYEQYF	TGTGCCAGAAGCTTGGAGGGCCAGGGTACGAGTTACGAGCAGTACTTC
NA	NA	TRBV7-9	TRBJ2-3	CASSLLGFGTDTQYF	TGTGCCAGCAGCTTATTAGGGTTCGGCACAGATACGCAGTATTTT
once	NA	TRBV29-1	TRBJ2-7	CSVPGQSSYEQYF	TGCAGCGTTCCGGGCCAGAGCTCCTACGAGCAGTACTTC